The 32 T cell receptor beta chains in this list originate from one sample, sequenced in a study of CD8 T cells in ankylosing spondylitis. TCRdb re-called the 5' RACE reads with MiXCR, one entry per CDR3 protein. Of around 340,000 distinct CDR3 sequences detected, 14% to 15% appear once; the ten largest clones hold around 0.99%. Specimen: blood, either unsorted or a sorted T cell fraction (not recorded which). The source is a male donor with ankylosing spondylitis or in good health (not recorded which).

This clonotype was detected ten times or more. The chain couples TRBV28 to TRBJ1-5; D not resolved. CDR3 length: 12 amino acids. The germline V gene has CDR1 MDHEN and CDR2 SYDVKM. Between the trimmed V and J ends, which lost 5 bases and 5 bases, there was a span of 7 bases. The CDR3 region has the DNA TGTGCCAGCAGTACGACGGATCAGCCCCAGCATTTT. This gives the protein CASSTTDQPQHF.

The rearrangement uses TRBV6-1 and TRBJ2-3; D remains ambiguous. The V end lost 9 bases, the J end lost 0 bases, and 16 bases lay between the germline ends. CDR3 length: 15 amino acids. CDR1 and CDR2 (germline): MNHNS, SASEGT. DNA for the CDR3: TGTGCCAGTAATAGACTCGCAACTAGCACAGATACGCAGTATTTT. It translates to CASNRLATSTDTQYF.

The V and J genes are TRBV18 and TRBJ2-5; unclear D gene. The germline V gene has CDR1 KGHSH and CDR2 LQKENI. Trimming took 3 bases from V and 2 from J, leaving 10 bases between them. This CDR3 spans 14 amino acids. As DNA, the CDR3 is TGTGCCAGCTCACCCAAGGGCGGACAAGAGACCCAGTACTTC. Its protein is CASSPKGGQETQYF.

The chain has TRBV11-2 and TRBJ2-3; D gene unclear. The germline CDR1 and CDR2 sequences are SGHAT and FQNNGV. The CDR3 has 15 residues. The V end lost 1 base, the J end lost 5 bases, and 13 bases lay between the germline ends. CDR3 DNA sequence: TGTGCCAGCAGCTTAGGTTCCTCCCGCGGAGATACGCAGTATTTT. The encoded protein is CASSLGSSRGDTQYF.

The V gene is TRBV11-2, the J gene TRBJ2-5; perhaps TRBD1 as D (5 bases). In germline, CDR1 is SGHAT, CDR2 FQNNGV. The V and J ends lost 1 base and 5 bases respectively, with 11 bases between them. There are 14 residues in the CDR3. The CDR3 protein is CASSLVRDRETQYF. CDR3 nucleotide sequence: TGTGCCAGCAGCTTAGTCAGGGATCGGGAGACCCAGTACTTC.

This clonotype was observed many times. The chain combines TRBV11-2 with TRBJ2-2; D may be TRBD1 (5 bases). The CDR3 has 15 amino acids. CDR1 and CDR2 from the germline V gene are SGHAT and FQNNGV. V lost 4 bases and J lost 5, with 14 bases in between. The CDR3 nucleotides are TGTGCCAGCAGCTACCGTGAAAGGGGAACCGGGGAGCTGTTTTTT. Its protein product is CASSYRERGTGELFF.

This rearrangement joins TRBV12-3 or TRBV12-4 to TRBJ2-1; the D call may be TRBD1 or TRBD2 (6 bases each). V gave up 4 bases and J gave up 8 bases, with 18 bases separating them. The CDR3 length is 15 residues. CDR3 region: CASSYSSRGGDEQFF. For the CDR3, the DNA is TGTGCCAGCAGTTATTCCTCCAGGGGAGGCGATGAGCAGTTCTTC.

The chain carries TRBV4-1 and TRBJ1-1; D not certain. CDR3 length: 15 residues. V was clipped by 0 bases and J by 1 base, with 9 bases between them. In germline, CDR1 is MGHRA, CDR2 YSYEKL. The CDR3 region is CASSQDPPPNTEAFF. Here the CDR3 DNA reads TGCGCCAGCAGCCAAGATCCCCCACCGAACACTGAAGCTTTCTTT.

This clonotype was observed many times. The chain recombines TRBV12-3 or TRBV12-4 with TRBJ2-3; perhaps TRBD1 as D (5 bases). Trimming removed 5 bases at V and 4 bases at J, with 16 bases between. The CDR3 is 15 residues long. Written as DNA, the CDR3 is TGTGCCAGCAGTCCAGGGTCCCTCCGCCCAGATACGCAGTATTTT. Protein product: CASSPGSLRPDTQYF.

This chain links TRBV29-1 with TRBJ1-3; D not resolved. The CDR3 has 14 residues. Germline CDR1 SQVTM, CDR2 ANQGSEA. Trimming left V 5 bases short and J 0 bases short, with 11 bases between. CDR3 sequence (DNA): TGCAGCGTTTTTTCGCAGACCTCTGGAAACACCATATATTTT. Translating gives CSVFSQTSGNTIYF.

The CDR3 protein is CASNGDGEAFF. The CDR3 DNA reads TGTGCCAGCAATGGGGACGGAGAAGCTTTCTTT. This chain connects TRBV12-3 or TRBV12-4 to TRBJ1-1, with D tentatively TRBD1 (5 bases). This CDR3 has 11 amino acids. V was cut by 7 bases and J by 8 bases, with 11 bases left in between.

The chain employs TRBV5-5 and TRBJ2-2; TRBD2 agrees at 8 bases. CDR1 is SGHKS and CDR2 is YYEKEE in the germline V gene (reference sequence). V was pared by 0 bases and J by 5 bases, with 6 bases of the junction left unmatched. The CDR3 sequence is 16 residues long. The CDR3 DNA is TGTGCCAGCAGCTTGGACTCCGGGAGGGTAACCGGGGAGCTGTTTTTT. This gives the protein CASSLDSGRVTGELFF.

There are a few counts of this clonotype. In DNA, the CDR3 is TGCGCCAGCAGCCAACTGCCGACAGGTGCTTTCTATGGCTACACCTTC. As protein: CASSQLPTGAFYGYTF. The V gene is TRBV4-1, the J gene TRBJ1-2; D might be TRBD1 (6 bases). Looked up from germline, CDR1 is MGHRA and CDR2 is YSYEKL. V was pared by 2 bases and J by 4 bases, with 17 bases between. CDR3 length equals 16 residues.

The J gene is TRBJ1-1, the V gene TRBV15; D call uncertain. Germline V gene lookup returns CDR1 LNHNV and CDR2 YYDKDF (reference sequence). Trimming took 0 bases from V and 5 from J, leaving 10 bases between them. This CDR3 is 14 amino acids long. The CDR3 DNA reads TGTGCCACCAGCAGAGAGACGCGAGGGACTGAAGCTTTCTTT. This sequence encodes CATSRETRGTEAFF.

About this clonotype itself: With a much larger clone just one base away, this may be a read error. V usage is TRBV12-3 or TRBV12-4 and J usage is TRBJ2-7; 9 nucleotides align to TRBD2. This CDR3 has 15 amino acids. V lost 7 bases and J lost 5; bases outside the gene matches: 12. The CDR3 spells CASMEREARPDEQYF. The CDR3 DNA reads TGTGCCAGCATGGAGCGGGAGGCTCGTCCCGACGAGCAGTACTTC.

This clonotype turned up a few times. The V and J genes are TRBV25-1 and TRBJ2-2, with D uncertain. V lost 3 bases to trimming and J lost 7 bases, with 6 bases between them. The CDR3 extends over 12 amino acids. CDR1 is MGHDK, CDR2 SYGVNS, per germline. The CDR3 DNA reads TGTGCCAGCAGTGACCCGGGCGGGGAGCTGTTTTTT. Translating gives CASSDPGGELFF.

The rearrangement links TRBV7-9 to TRBJ2-7; D could derive from TRBD1 or TRBD2 (5 bases each). The CDR3 totals 12 residues. CDR1 is SEHNR, CDR2 FQNEAQ, per germline (reference sequence). Trimming removed 3 bases at V and 11 bases at J, with 14 bases between. Written as DNA, the CDR3 is TGTGCCAGCAGCTTGGACACGGGAACGGAGTACTTC. Its translation is CASSLDTGTEYF.

In its sample, this clonotype was seen a few times. The chain carries TRBV20-1 and TRBJ2-7, with a possible D match to TRBD2 (6 bases). Between the trimmed V and J ends, which lost 6 bases and 0 bases, there was a span of 15 bases. Germline V gene data show CDR1 as DFQATT and CDR2 as SNEGSKA (reference sequence). The CDR3 has 14 residues. CDR3 nucleotide sequence: TGCAGTGCCCGAACTAGCTTTCGCTCCTACGAGCAGTACTTC. Translation: CSARTSFRSYEQYF.

The genes are TRBV10-3 and TRBJ2-2; TRBD2 matches at 8 bases. CDR3 length: 18 amino acids. Germline CDR1 reads ENHRY; CDR2 reads SYGVKD. V was clipped by 4 bases and J by 1 base; unmatched bases: 11. The CDR3 region has the DNA TGTGCCATCAGTGTGGAGCCGGCGGGAGGTCGGAACACCGGGGAGCTGTTTTTT. The encoded protein is CAISVEPAGGRNTGELFF.

Only a few counts were recorded for this clonotype. This chain joins TRBV25-1 and TRBJ2-1; 14 nucleotides line up with TRBD2. V lost 1 base and J lost 8; bases outside the gene matches: 10. The CDR3 covers 18 residues. CDR1 and CDR2 (germline): MGHDK, SYGVNS. The CDR3 bases are TGTGCCAGCAGTGAATCTACCATTGGGACTAGCGGGAGCCATGAGCAGTTCTTC. Translated, it gives CASSESTIGTSGSHEQFF.

This rearrangement joins TRBV5-1 to TRBJ2-7; TRBD2 matches at 11 bases. The CDR3 is made up of 16 amino acids. The V gene end was trimmed by 4 bases and the J gene end by 6 bases; junction bases not matched to a gene: 12. Germline lookup yields CDR1 SGHRS and CDR2 YFSETQ. Written as DNA, the CDR3 is TGCGCCAGCAGCCTTAGCGGGAGGGCCGAGAATGGCGAGCAGTACTTC. Its protein product is CASSLSGRAENGEQYF.

This clonotype was detected only a few times. The chain combines TRBV27 with TRBJ1-5; no reliable D call. V was cut by 4 bases and J by 7 bases, with 11 bases left in between. This CDR3 has 13 amino acids. The germline V gene has CDR1 MNHEY and CDR2 SMNVEV (reference sequence). CDR3 bases: TGTGCCAGCAGTTCGGGCAGAACACAGCCCCAGCATTTT. Protein: CASSSGRTQPQHF.

This clonotype was counted only a few times. The J gene is TRBJ2-1, the V gene TRBV11-2; the match to TRBD2 covers 11 bases. CDR1 is SGHAT and CDR2 is FQNNGV in the germline V gene. The CDR3 runs to 14 residues. J gave up 12 bases and V 0 bases, and 4 bases lay outside the gene matches. CDR3 protein: CASSLDRLAGTQFF. The CDR3 nucleotides are TGTGCCAGCAGCTTAGATAGACTAGCGGGAACGCAGTTCTTC.

The chain employs TRBV6-1 and TRBJ2-3; 12 nucleotides agree with TRBD2. V shed 6 bases and J 14 bases; nucleotides not matched to a gene: 9. This CDR3 is 13 amino acids long. CDR1 MNHNS and CDR2 SASEGT come from the germline V gene. As DNA, the CDR3 is TGTGCCAGCAGCGCTAGCGGGGGGGCCGCGCGGTATTTT. This encodes CASSASGGAARYF.

The V call is TRBV2, the J call TRBJ1-1, with 9 bases aligning to TRBD1. V lost 6 bases to trimming and J lost 5 bases; unmatched junction nucleotides: 7. The CDR3 runs to 14 residues. CDR1 is SNHLY and CDR2 is FYNNEI in the germline V gene. DNA for the CDR3: TGTGCCAGCAGAGGGGGGACAGGGTGGACTGAAGCTTTCTTT. This translates into CASRGGTGWTEAFF.

In the case of this clonotype: A much larger clone differs from this one at a single base, so this may be a read error. The chain couples TRBV10-3 to TRBJ2-3; the match to TRBD2 covers 9 bases. CDR3 length: 15 residues. Germline CDR1 and CDR2: ENHRY and SYGVKD. CDR3 residues: CAISDQAGGADTKYF. The CDR3 bases are TGTGCCATCAGTGACCAGGCGGGAGGGGCAGATACGAAGTATTTT.

The chain joins TRBV10-2 to TRBJ2-3; 9 bases match TRBD2. This CDR3 region has 13 residues. The ends lost 4 bases at V and 4 bases at J; junction bases unmatched: 0. Germline lookup yields CDR1 WSHSY and CDR2 SAAADI. The CDR3 protein is CASSGTSADTQYF. The DNA of the CDR3 is TGCGCCAGCAGTGGGACTAGCGCAGATACGCAGTATTTT.

This clonotype was picked up many times. V usage is TRBV5-1 and J usage is TRBJ1-1, with 7 nucleotides matching TRBD1. V shed 1 base, J shed 1 base, and the junction held 1 base outside the gene matches. This CDR3 comprises 14 residues. Per the germline V gene, CDR1 is SGHRS and CDR2 is YFSETQ. CDR3 residues: CASSLTGENTEAFF. The CDR3 nucleotides are TGCGCCAGCAGCTTGACAGGGGAGAACACTGAAGCTTTCTTT.

CDR3: CASSLSGVAHGSRPQHF. As DNA, the CDR3 is TGTGCCAGCAGTTTATCGGGTGTAGCACACGGCTCGCGGCCCCAGCATTTT. The chain links TRBV27 to TRBJ1-5; D not resolved. V was shortened by 0 bases and J by 9 bases, with 21 bases between the two germline ends. Looked up from germline, CDR1 is MNHEY and CDR2 is SMNVEV (reference sequence). The CDR3 contains 17 residues.

This clonotype has only a few counts. The J gene is TRBJ2-1, the V gene TRBV4-2, with 10 bases that match TRBD2. With V trimmed by 3 bases and J by 5 bases, 7 bases remained unmatched. The germline V gene encodes CDR1 LGHNA and CDR2 YNFKEQ. The CDR3 is made up of 16 amino acids. The CDR3 DNA follows: TGTGCCAGCAGCCAGCACCTAGCGGGGGCTGACAATGAGCAGTTCTTC. Amino acids: CASSQHLAGADNEQFF.

This clonotype was seen many times. The chain combines TRBV2 with TRBJ2-1, with a tentative D call TRBD2 (6 bases). Trimming pared 3 bases from V and 8 bases from J, leaving 8 bases between. There are 12 residues in the CDR3. The V gene's germline CDR1 is SNHLY and CDR2 FYNNEI. The CDR3 here is CASSEGGHEQFF. CDR3 coding DNA: TGTGCCAGCAGTGAGGGGGGTCATGAGCAGTTCTTC.

The chain employs TRBV3-1 and TRBJ2-7; TRBD2 matches 12 bases. Trimming cost V 5 bases and J 5 bases; bases outside gene matches: 4. CDR1 LGHDT and CDR2 YNNKEL come from the germline V gene (reference sequence). This CDR3 spans 14 amino acids. CDR3 region: CASSGLAGINEQYF. CDR3 DNA: TGTGCCAGCAGCGGACTAGCGGGAATCAACGAGCAGTACTTC.